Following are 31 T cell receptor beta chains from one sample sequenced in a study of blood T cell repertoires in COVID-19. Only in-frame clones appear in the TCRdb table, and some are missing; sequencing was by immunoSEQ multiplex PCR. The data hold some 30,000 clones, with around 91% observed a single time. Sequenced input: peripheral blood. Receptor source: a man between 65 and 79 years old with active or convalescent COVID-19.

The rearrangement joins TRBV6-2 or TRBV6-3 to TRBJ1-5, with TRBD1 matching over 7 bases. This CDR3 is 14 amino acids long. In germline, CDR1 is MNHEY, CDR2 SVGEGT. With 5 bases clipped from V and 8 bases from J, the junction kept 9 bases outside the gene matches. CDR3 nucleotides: TGTGCCAGCAGTCGACAGGGCAGGAAGGAGCCCCAGCATTTT. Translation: CASSRQGRKEPQHF.

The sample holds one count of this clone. This CDR3 reads CASSRDLLTSGRETQYF. The CDR3 bases are TGTGCCAGCAGCCGCGACCTACTGACTAGCGGGAGGGAGACCCAGTACTTC. This chain links TRBV7-2 with TRBJ2-5; 13 bases are shared with TRBD2. The CDR3 spans 17 residues. Germline CDR1 is SGHTA and CDR2 is FQGNSA. J gave up 5 bases and V 5 bases, and 11 bases lay outside the gene matches.

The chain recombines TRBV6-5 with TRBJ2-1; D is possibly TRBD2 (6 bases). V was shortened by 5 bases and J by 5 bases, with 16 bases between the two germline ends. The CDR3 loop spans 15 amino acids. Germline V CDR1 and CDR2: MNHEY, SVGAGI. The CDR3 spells CASSRPGLGDNEQFF. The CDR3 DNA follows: TGTGCCAGCAGTAGACCGGGACTGGGGGACAATGAGCAGTTCTTC.

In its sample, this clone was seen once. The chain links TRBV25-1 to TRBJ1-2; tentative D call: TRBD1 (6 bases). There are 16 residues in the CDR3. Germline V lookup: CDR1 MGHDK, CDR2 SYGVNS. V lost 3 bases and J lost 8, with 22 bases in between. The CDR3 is CASSDVRQGQSTGYTF. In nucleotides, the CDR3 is TGTGCCAGCAGTGACGTCCGCCAGGGGCAGTCGACCGGCTACACCTTC.

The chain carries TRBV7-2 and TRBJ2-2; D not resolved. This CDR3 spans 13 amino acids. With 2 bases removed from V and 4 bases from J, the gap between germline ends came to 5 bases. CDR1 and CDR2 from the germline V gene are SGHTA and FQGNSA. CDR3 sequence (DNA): TGTGCCAGCAGCTTACTCGGCACCGGGGAGCTGTTTTTT. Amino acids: CASSLLGTGELFF.

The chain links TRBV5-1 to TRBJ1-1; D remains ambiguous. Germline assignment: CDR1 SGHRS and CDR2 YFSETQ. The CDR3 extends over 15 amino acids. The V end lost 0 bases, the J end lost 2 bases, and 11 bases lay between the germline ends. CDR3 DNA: TGCGCCAGCAGCTTGGGAGGGAACTTAAACACTGAAGCTTTCTTT. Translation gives CASSLGGNLNTEAFF.

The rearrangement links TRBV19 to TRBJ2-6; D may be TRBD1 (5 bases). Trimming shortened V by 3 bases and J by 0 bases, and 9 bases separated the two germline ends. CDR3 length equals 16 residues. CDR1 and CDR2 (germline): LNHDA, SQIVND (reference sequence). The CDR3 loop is CASSIQGASGANVLTF. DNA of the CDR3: TGTGCCAGTAGTATTCAGGGTGCCTCTGGGGCCAACGTCCTGACTTTC.

CDR3: CASSILGQGINEQFF. CDR3 DNA sequence: TGTGCCAGTAGTATTCTAGGACAGGGTATCAATGAGCAGTTCTTC. J is TRBJ2-1 and V is TRBV19; 8 positions match TRBD1. CDR1 and CDR2 (germline): LNHDA, SQIVND (reference sequence). V dropped 3 bases and J dropped 6; count of bases not matched to a gene: 7. The CDR3 is 15 amino acids.

CDR3 bases: TGTGCCAGCAGAAAATACAGGGCTAGCAATCAGCCCCAGCATTTT. It yields the protein CASRKYRASNQPQHF. The chain recombines TRBV28 with TRBJ1-5, with a tentative D call TRBD1 (6 bases). V was pared by 6 bases and J by 0 bases, with 12 bases between. CDR1 is MDHEN and CDR2 is SYDVKM in the germline V gene. CDR3 length equals 15 residues.

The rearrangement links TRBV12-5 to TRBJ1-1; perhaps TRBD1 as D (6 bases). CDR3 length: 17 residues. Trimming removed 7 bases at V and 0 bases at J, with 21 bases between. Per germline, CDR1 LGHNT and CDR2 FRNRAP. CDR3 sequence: CASATGQFSDMNTEAFF. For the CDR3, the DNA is TGTGCTAGTGCCACCGGACAGTTCTCCGATATGAACACTGAAGCTTTCTTT. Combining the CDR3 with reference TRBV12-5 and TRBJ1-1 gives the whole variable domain DARVTQTPRHKVTEMGQEVTMRCQPILGHNTVFWYRQTMMQGLELLAYFRNRAPLDDSGMPKDRFSAEMPDATLATLKIQPSEPRDSAVYFCASATGQFSDMNTEAFFGQGTRLTVV.

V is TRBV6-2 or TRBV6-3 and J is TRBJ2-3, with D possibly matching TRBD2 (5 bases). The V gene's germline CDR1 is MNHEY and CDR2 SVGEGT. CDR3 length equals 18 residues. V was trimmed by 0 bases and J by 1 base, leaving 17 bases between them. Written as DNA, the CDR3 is TGTGCCAGCAGTTACTCGAGAAGCGGCTTGCGTCGCACAGATACGCAGTATTTT. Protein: CASSYSRSGLRRTDTQYF.

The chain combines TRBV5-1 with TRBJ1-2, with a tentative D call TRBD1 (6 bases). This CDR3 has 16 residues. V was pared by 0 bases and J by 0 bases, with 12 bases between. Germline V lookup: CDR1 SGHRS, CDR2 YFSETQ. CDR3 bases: TGCGCCAGCAGCTTGGGGGACATATCTTCTAACTATGGCTACACCTTC. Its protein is CASSLGDISSNYGYTF. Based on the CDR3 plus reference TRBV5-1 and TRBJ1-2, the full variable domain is KAGVTQTPRYLIKTRGQQVTLSCSPISGHRSVSWYQQTPGQGLQFLFEYFSETQRNKGNFPGRFSGRQFSNSRSEMNVSTLELGDSALYLCASSLGDISSNYGYTFGSGTRLTVV.

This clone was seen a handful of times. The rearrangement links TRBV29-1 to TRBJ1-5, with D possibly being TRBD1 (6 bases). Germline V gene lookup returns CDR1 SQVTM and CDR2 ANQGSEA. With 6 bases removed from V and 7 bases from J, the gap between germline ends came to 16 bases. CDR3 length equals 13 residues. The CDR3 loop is CSVVQGGGQPQHF. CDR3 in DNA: TGCAGCGTAGTACAGGGTGGGGGCCAGCCCCAGCATTTT.

Here the CDR3 reads CASRLWGDYNNEQFF. The CDR3 DNA reads as TGTGCCAGCAGACTTTGGGGGGACTACAACAATGAGCAGTTCTTC. The rearrangement uses TRBV11-1 and TRBJ2-1; 7 bases fit TRBD2. Per germline, CDR1 SGHAT and CDR2 FQDESV (reference sequence). The CDR3 totals 15 residues. J gave up 5 bases and V 6 bases, and 10 bases lay outside the gene matches.

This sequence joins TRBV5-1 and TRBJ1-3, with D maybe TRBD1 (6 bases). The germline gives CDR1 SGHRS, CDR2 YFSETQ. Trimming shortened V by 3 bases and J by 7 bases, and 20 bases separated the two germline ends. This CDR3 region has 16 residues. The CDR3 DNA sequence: TGCGCCAGCAGCTGGGCCGGGCCAGGGGTTGAGAACACCATATATTTT. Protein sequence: CASSWAGPGVENTIYF.

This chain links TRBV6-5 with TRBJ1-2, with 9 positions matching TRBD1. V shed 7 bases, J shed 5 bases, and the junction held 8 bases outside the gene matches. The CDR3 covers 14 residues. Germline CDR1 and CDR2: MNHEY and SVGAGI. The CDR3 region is CASNRQGEWYGYTF. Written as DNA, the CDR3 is TGTGCCAGCAACCGACAGGGGGAGTGGTATGGCTACACCTTC.

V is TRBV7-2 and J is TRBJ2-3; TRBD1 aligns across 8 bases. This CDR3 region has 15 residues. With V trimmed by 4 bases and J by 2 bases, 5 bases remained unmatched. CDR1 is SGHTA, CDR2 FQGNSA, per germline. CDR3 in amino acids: CASSSLGQATDTQYF. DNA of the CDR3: TGTGCCAGCAGCTCCCTGGGACAGGCCACAGATACGCAGTATTTT.

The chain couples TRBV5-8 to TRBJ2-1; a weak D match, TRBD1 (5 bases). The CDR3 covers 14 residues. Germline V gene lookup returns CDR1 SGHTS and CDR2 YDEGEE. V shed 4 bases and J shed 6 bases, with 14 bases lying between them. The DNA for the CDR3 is TGTGCCAGCAGCCCCCAGACAGCCACCAATGAGCAGTTCTTC. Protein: CASSPQTATNEQFF.

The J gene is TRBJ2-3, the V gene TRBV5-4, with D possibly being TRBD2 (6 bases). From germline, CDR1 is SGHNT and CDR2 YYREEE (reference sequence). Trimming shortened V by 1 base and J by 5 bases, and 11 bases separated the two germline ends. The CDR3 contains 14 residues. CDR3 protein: CASSLKRAGDTQYF. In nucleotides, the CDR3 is TGTGCCAGCAGCTTGAAGCGGGCCGGAGATACGCAGTATTTT.

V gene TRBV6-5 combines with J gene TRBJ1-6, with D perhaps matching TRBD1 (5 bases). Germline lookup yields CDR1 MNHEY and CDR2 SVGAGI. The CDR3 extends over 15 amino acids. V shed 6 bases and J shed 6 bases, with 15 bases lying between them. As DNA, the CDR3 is TGTGCCAGCAGCGCCGTGCAGGGATTTAATTCACCCCTCCACTTT. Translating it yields CASSAVQGFNSPLHF.

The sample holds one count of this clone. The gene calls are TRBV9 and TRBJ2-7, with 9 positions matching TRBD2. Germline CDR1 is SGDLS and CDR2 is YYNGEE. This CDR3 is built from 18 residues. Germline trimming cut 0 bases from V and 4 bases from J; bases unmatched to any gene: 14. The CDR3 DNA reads TGTGCCAGCAGCGTAGCCCCCGGGGGGGCGGGAGGGCAGTACGAGCAGTACTTC. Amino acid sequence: CASSVAPGGAGGQYEQYF.

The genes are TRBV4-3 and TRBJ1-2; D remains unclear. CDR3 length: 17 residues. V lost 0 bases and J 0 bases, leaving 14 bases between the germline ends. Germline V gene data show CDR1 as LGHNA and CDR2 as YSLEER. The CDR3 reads CASSQDQRGTTNYGYTF. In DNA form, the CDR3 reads TGCGCCAGCAGCCAAGACCAACGAGGAACCACTAACTATGGCTACACCTTC.

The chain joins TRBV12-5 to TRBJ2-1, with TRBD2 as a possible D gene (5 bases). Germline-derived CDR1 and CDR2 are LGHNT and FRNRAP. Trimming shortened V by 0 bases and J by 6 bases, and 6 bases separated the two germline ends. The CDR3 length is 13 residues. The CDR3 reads CASGLVTSNEQFF. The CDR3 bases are TGTGCTAGTGGTTTGGTAACTAGCAATGAGCAGTTCTTC.

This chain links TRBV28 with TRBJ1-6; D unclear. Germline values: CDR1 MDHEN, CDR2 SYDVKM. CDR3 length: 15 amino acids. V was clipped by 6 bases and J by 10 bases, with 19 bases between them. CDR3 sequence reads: CASSLSSRGESPLHF. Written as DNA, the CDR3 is TGTGCCAGCAGCCTATCGAGCCGGGGAGAGTCACCCCTCCACTTT.

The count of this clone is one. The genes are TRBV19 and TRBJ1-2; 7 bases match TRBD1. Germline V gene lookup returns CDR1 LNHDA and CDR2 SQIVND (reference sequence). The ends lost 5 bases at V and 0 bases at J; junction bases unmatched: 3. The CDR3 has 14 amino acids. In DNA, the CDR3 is TGTGCCAGTAGTCCCGGGACAGCTAACTATGGCTACACCTTC. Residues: CASSPGTANYGYTF. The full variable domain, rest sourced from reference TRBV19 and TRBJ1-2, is DGGITQSPKYLFRKEGQNVTLSCEQNLNHDAMYWYRQDPGQGLRLIYYSQIVNDFQKGDIAEGYSVSREKKESFPLTVTSAQKNPTAFYLCASSPGTANYGYTFGSGTRLTVV.

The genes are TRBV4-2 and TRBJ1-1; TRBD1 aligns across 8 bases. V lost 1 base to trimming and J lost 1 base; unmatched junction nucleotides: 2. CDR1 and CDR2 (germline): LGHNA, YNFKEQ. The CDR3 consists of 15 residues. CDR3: CASSQVGTGNTEAFF. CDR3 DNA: TGTGCCAGCAGCCAAGTGGGGACAGGGAACACTGAAGCTTTCTTT.

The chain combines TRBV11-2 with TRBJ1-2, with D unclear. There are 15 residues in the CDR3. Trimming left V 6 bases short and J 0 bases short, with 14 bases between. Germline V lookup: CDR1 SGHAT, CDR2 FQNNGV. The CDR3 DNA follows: TGTGCCAGCAGTACCGACGGGATTTCTAACTATGGCTACACCTTC. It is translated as CASSTDGISNYGYTF.

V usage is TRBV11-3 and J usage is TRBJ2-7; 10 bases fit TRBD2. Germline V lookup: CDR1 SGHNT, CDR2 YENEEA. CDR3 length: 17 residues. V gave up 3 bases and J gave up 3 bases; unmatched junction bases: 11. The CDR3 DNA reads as TGTGCCAGCAGCTTCGTCTTACTAGCGGGGATTTTCTACGAGCAGTACTTC. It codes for CASSFVLLAGIFYEQYF. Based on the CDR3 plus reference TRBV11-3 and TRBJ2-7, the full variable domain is EAGVVQSPRYKIIEKKQPVAFWCNPISGHNTLYWYLQNLGQGPELLIRYENEEAVDDSQLPKDRFSAERLKGVDSTLKIQPAELGDSAVYLCASSFVLLAGIFYEQYFGPGTRLTVT.

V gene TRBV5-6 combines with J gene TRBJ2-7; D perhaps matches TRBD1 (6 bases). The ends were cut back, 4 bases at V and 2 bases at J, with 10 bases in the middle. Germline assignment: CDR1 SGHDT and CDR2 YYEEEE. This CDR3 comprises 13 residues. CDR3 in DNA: TGTGCCAGCAGCCCGGGGACAACCTACGAGCAGTACTTC. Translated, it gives CASSPGTTYEQYF. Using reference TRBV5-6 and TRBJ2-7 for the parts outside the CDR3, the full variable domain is DAGVTQSPTHLIKTRGQQVTLRCSPKSGHDTVSWYQQALGQGPQFIFQYYEEEERQRGNFPDRFSGHQFPNYSSELNVNALLLGDSALYLCASSPGTTYEQYFGPGTRLTVT.

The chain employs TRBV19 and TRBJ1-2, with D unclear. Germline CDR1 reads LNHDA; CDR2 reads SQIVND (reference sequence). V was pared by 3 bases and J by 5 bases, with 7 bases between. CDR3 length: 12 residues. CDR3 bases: TGTGCCAGTAGTATTAATCTATATGGCTACACCTTC. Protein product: CASSINLYGYTF.

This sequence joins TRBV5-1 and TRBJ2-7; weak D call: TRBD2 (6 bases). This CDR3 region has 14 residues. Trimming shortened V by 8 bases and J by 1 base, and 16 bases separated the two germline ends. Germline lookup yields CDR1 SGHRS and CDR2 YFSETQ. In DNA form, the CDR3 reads TGCGCCAGTCGGGAGTTCCAGGGATCCTACGAGCAGTACTTC. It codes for CASREFQGSYEQYF.